Each of the 28 T cell receptor beta chains below was sequenced from the same sample in a study of T cell changes during pregnancy in multiple sclerosis. The assay was immunoSEQ multiplex PCR, and TCRdb's table has in-frame clones only and misses some. The sample holds approximately 46,000 clones, 80% to 90% seen once. The sample in question was CD4+ T cells from peripheral blood mononuclear cells, obtained after pregnancy. The source of these receptors is a female donor with multiple sclerosis, enrolled in a pregnancy study.

This chain joins TRBV7-3 and TRBJ2-7; 7 bases are a match to TRBD2. The germline V gene encodes CDR1 SGHTA and CDR2 FQGTGA. This CDR3 region has 16 residues. Losses at the gene ends were 5 bases for V and 3 bases for J; bases not matched to a gene: 13. The CDR3 here is CASSPTGGGFNYEQYF. Written as DNA, the CDR3 is TGTGCCAGCAGCCCCACTGGGGGAGGGTTCAACTACGAGCAGTACTTC. Full variable domain (rest looked up from reference TRBV7-3 and TRBJ2-7): GAGVSQTPSNKVTEKGKYVELRCDPISGHTALYWYRQSLGQGPEFLIYFQGTGAADDSGLPNDRFFAVRPEGSVSTLKIQRTERGDSAVYLCASSPTGGGFNYEQYFGPGTRLTVT.

This clone was detected once. The chain joins TRBV28 to TRBJ1-2; the D gene is possibly TRBD1 (6 bases). This CDR3 region has 15 residues. The V end lost 6 bases, the J end lost 2 bases, and 16 bases lay between the germline ends. Germline-derived CDR1 and CDR2 are MDHEN and SYDVKM. DNA of the CDR3: TGTGCCAGCAGCTGGGGTGGGGGCGGAAACTATGGCTACACCTTC. Residues: CASSWGGGGNYGYTF.

This rearrangement joins TRBV5-1 to TRBJ2-5; TRBD1 agrees at 9 bases. The CDR3 consists of 16 residues. Trimming took 4 bases from V and 2 from J; bases not matched to a gene: 9. Germline lookup yields CDR1 SGHRS and CDR2 YFSETQ. DNA for the CDR3: TGCGCCAGCAGCGGGGGGGGACAGGGAGTACAAGAGACCCAGTACTTC. Amino acid sequence: CASSGGGQGVQETQYF.

In nucleotides, the CDR3 is TGCGCCAGCAGCCACCCGGGAGGGGATCCCGGGGAGCTGTTTTTT. Translating it yields CASSHPGGDPGELFF. The chain uses TRBV5-1 and TRBJ2-2, with 8 bases identical to TRBD2. With V trimmed by 4 bases and J by 6 bases, 8 bases remained unmatched. The CDR3 spans 15 residues. Germline CDR1 SGHRS, CDR2 YFSETQ.

The chain combines TRBV30 with TRBJ2-5; 8 bases line up with TRBD1. Germline CDR1 reads GTSNPN; CDR2 reads SVGIG (reference sequence). V shed 2 bases and J 4 bases; nucleotides not matched to a gene: 3. The length of the CDR3 is 13 residues. The CDR3 DNA follows: TGTGCCTGGAGTCTCCAGGGGGCAGAGACCCAGTACTTC. It codes for CAWSLQGAETQYF. The full variable domain, in which reference TRBV30 and TRBJ2-5 provide the parts outside the CDR3, is SQTIHQWPATLVQPVGSPLSLECTVEGTSNPNLYWYRQAAGRGLQLLFYSVGIGQISSEVPQNLSASRPQDRQFILSSKKLLLSDSGFYLCAWSLQGAETQYFGPGTRLLVL.

The rearrangement links TRBV11-2 to TRBJ2-3; 8 bases agree with TRBD2. J gave up 4 bases and V 3 bases, and 3 bases lay outside the gene matches. This CDR3 spans 14 amino acids. Germline values: CDR1 SGHAT, CDR2 FQNNGV. CDR3 amino acids: CASSFGRGPDTQYF. CDR3 coding DNA: TGTGCCAGCAGCTTCGGGAGGGGTCCAGATACGCAGTATTTT.

The chain couples TRBV19 to TRBJ1-5; D gene ambiguous. V was shortened by 2 bases and J by 0 bases, with 11 bases between the two germline ends. Germline assignment: CDR1 LNHDA and CDR2 SQIVND (reference sequence). The CDR3 totals 16 residues. The chain's CDR3 is CASSILRQYSNQPQHF. The CDR3 DNA is TGTGCCAGTAGTATATTGCGGCAGTATAGCAATCAGCCCCAGCATTTT.

The chain employs TRBV27 and TRBJ1-1; no firm D call. Trimming pared 2 bases from V and 6 bases from J, leaving 22 bases between. The CDR3 has 17 amino acids. Germline CDR1 and CDR2: MNHEY and SMNVEV (reference sequence). The CDR3 here is CASSLGRSRKGRSEAFF. In nucleotides, the CDR3 is TGTGCCAGCAGTTTAGGACGTTCCCGAAAAGGGAGGTCTGAAGCTTTCTTT.

DNA for the CDR3: TGTGCCTGGAGCTGGGGGGGAGCCTACAATGAGCAGTTCTTC. It encodes CAWSWGGAYNEQFF. The chain joins TRBV30 to TRBJ2-1, with 7 bases that match TRBD2. Germline values: CDR1 GTSNPN, CDR2 SVGIG (reference sequence). V shed 3 bases and J 2 bases; nucleotides not matched to a gene: 4. The length of the CDR3 is 14 residues.

V is TRBV28 and J is TRBJ1-2; 8 nucleotides match TRBD1. This CDR3 is built from 15 residues. Germline CDR1 and CDR2: MDHEN and SYDVKM. Trimming took 8 bases from V and 4 from J; bases not matched to a gene: 12. The CDR3 DNA is TGTGCCAGCGCTATTCAAACAGGGGGAGGCTATGGCTACACCTTC. As protein: CASAIQTGGGYGYTF.

This clone appeared a single time. The V and J genes are TRBV21-1 and TRBJ2-1; the D call TRBD2 from the table was never checked on the DNA. TRBV21-1 constitutes a pseudogene. CDR3 size: 21 residues. In DNA, the CDR3 is TGTGCCAGCAGCAAAAGCCGTTGGGCTAGCGGGAGGGCGTCGGGTTACAATGAGCAGTTCTTC. This encodes CASSKSRWASGRASGYNEQFF.

The genes are TRBV7-2 and TRBJ2-7; possibly TRBD2 for D (5 bases). V lost 5 bases and J 0 bases, leaving 11 bases between the germline ends. The CDR3 is made up of 14 amino acids. The germline V gene has CDR1 SGHTA and CDR2 FQGNSA. CDR3 DNA: TGTGCCAGCAGCCCCCGAGGGAACTCCTACGAGCAGTACTTC. Its protein product is CASSPRGNSYEQYF.

This clone was seen just once. This rearrangement joins TRBV30 to TRBJ2-1; D unclear. The V gene's germline CDR1 is GTSNPN and CDR2 SVGIG (reference sequence). The CDR3 contains 17 residues. With 5 bases removed from V and 7 bases from J, the gap between germline ends came to 27 bases. The CDR3 protein is CAWGHLFYARLENEQFF. The CDR3 DNA sequence: TGTGCCTGGGGGCATTTGTTCTATGCCAGATTAGAGAATGAGCAGTTCTTC.

The chain has TRBV7-2 and TRBJ2-5; 7 bases are a match to TRBD2. V shed 5 bases, J shed 5 bases, and the junction held 5 bases outside the gene matches. Germline V gene lookup returns CDR1 SGHTA and CDR2 FQGNSA. CDR3 length: 13 amino acids. DNA of the CDR3: TGTGCCAGCAGCGCACTAGCGCCGGAGACCCAGTACTTC. Encoded protein: CASSALAPETQYF.

For this clone: This sample includes further DNA sequences coding for the same CDR3. The J gene is TRBJ2-1, the V gene TRBV7-9, with TRBD2 identical over 13 bases. The V and J ends lost 4 bases and 4 bases, in that order; junction bases with no gene match: 1. Germline V gene sequence: CDR1 SEHNR, CDR2 FQNEAQ (reference sequence). The CDR3 extends over 15 amino acids. The CDR3 sequence is CASSSGLAGYNEQFF. CDR3 in DNA: TGTGCCAGCAGCTCGGGACTAGCGGGGTACAATGAGCAGTTCTTC.

The rearrangement joins TRBV14 to TRBJ2-5, with 13 bases aligning to TRBD2. V lost 1 base and J lost 3; bases outside the gene matches: 5. Germline V gene sequence: CDR1 SGHDN, CDR2 FVKESK. The CDR3 is 17 amino acids. This chain's CDR3 is CASSQARGLAGEETQYF. The CDR3 coding sequence is TGTGCCAGCAGCCAAGCAAGAGGACTAGCGGGAGAAGAGACCCAGTACTTC.

The chain uses TRBV18 and TRBJ2-2, with 10 bases aligning to TRBD2. The V and J ends lost 9 bases and 2 bases, in that order; junction bases with no gene match: 15. The CDR3 consists of 18 residues. From germline, CDR1 is KGHSH and CDR2 LQKENI. CDR3 bases: TGTGCCAGTCTCGAAGAGATCTCTAGCGGGAGAAACACCGGGGAGCTGTTTTTT. This sequence encodes CASLEEISSGRNTGELFF.

The chain couples TRBV28 to TRBJ2-7, with D possibly being TRBD2 (5 bases). The CDR3 runs to 14 residues. V was trimmed by 2 bases and J by 3 bases, leaving 11 bases between them. Germline assignment: CDR1 MDHEN and CDR2 SYDVKM. Written as DNA, the CDR3 is TGTGCCAGCAGTTTACTTGGCAGCGGCTACGAGCAGTACTTC. Translated: CASSLLGSGYEQYF.

The chain couples TRBV30 to TRBJ1-4; no definite D call. The CDR3 loop spans 13 amino acids. Germline loops: CDR1 GTSNPN, CDR2 SVGIG (reference sequence). Trimming removed 2 bases at V and 5 bases at J, with 9 bases between. In DNA, the CDR3 is TGTGCCTGGAGTCCACGGTGGAATGAAAAACTGTTTTTT. As protein: CAWSPRWNEKLFF.

The V and J genes are TRBV11-3 and TRBJ2-7; tentatively, D is TRBD1 (5 bases). V lost 4 bases to trimming and J lost 6 bases, with 13 bases between them. Germline assignment: CDR1 SGHNT and CDR2 YENEEA. This CDR3 spans 13 amino acids. CDR3 in DNA: TGTGCCAGCAGCTCCCGACTTACAGGCGAGCAGTACTTC. Translated: CASSSRLTGEQYF.

V gene TRBV10-3 combines with J gene TRBJ1-2, with TRBD1 matching 7 bases. Per germline, CDR1 ENHRY and CDR2 SYGVKD. V was clipped by 2 bases and J by 6 bases; unmatched bases: 0. This CDR3 contains 12 residues. For the CDR3, the DNA is TGTGCCATCAGTGAGACAGGGGATGGCTACACCTTC. Translating it yields CAISETGDGYTF.

The chain links TRBV10-1 to TRBJ1-3; no definite D call. Per the germline V gene, CDR1 is WNHNN and CDR2 is SYGVQD (reference sequence). The germline V and J ends were trimmed by 7 bases and 0 bases, with 13 bases remaining between them. The CDR3 length is 15 residues. CDR3 loop: CASTQSVSSGNTIYF. In DNA form, the CDR3 reads TGCGCCAGCACCCAAAGCGTTTCCTCTGGAAACACCATATATTTT.

The chain recombines TRBV5-1 with TRBJ2-1; 9 positions match TRBD2. The V gene's germline CDR1 is SGHRS and CDR2 YFSETQ. Trimming cost V 6 bases and J 4 bases; bases outside gene matches: 2. This CDR3 spans 13 amino acids. CDR3 sequence reads: CASTAGGYNEQFF. In DNA, the CDR3 is TGCGCCAGCACTGCGGGAGGGTACAATGAGCAGTTCTTC.

The chain couples TRBV28 to TRBJ1-1; 9 nucleotides line up with TRBD1. Looked up from germline, CDR1 is MDHEN and CDR2 is SYDVKM. The CDR3 loop spans 13 amino acids. V was clipped by 4 bases and J by 11 bases; unmatched bases: 8. The CDR3 protein is CASSYTGTGRAFF. The DNA of the CDR3 is TGTGCCAGCAGTTACACCGGGACAGGGCGGGCTTTCTTT. The complete variable domain, with remaining parts taken from reference TRBV28 and TRBJ1-1, reads DVKVTQSSRYLVKRTGEKVFLECVQDMDHENMFWYRQDPGLGLRLIYFSYDVKMKEKGDIPEGYSVSREKKERFSLILESASTNQTSMYLCASSYTGTGRAFFGQGTRLTVV.

The chain recombines TRBV18 with TRBJ1-4; D not certain. Germline assignment: CDR1 KGHSH and CDR2 LQKENI. The CDR3 is 13 residues long. V lost 5 bases and J 0 bases, leaving 4 bases between the germline ends. Here the CDR3 reads CASSSATNEKLFF. CDR3 in DNA: TGTGCCAGCTCATCGGCAACTAATGAAAAACTGTTTTTT.

This chain uses TRBV5-1 with TRBJ2-5; 8 bases agree with TRBD1. V trimming: 10 bases; J trimming: 4 bases; junction bases outside the gene matches: 15. Germline CDR1 and CDR2: SGHRS and YFSETQ. CDR3 size: 15 residues. The CDR3, as DNA: TGCGCCGCCACAGACCGGGACAGGAAACGAGAGACCCAGTACTTC. Its protein is CAATDRDRKRETQYF.

V usage is TRBV5-6 and J usage is TRBJ2-1; TRBD1 matches at 9 bases. The CDR3 loop spans 16 amino acids. The J segment lost 1 base and the V segment lost 4 bases, leaving 6 bases of the junction unmatched. Germline-derived CDR1 and CDR2 are SGHDT and YYEEEE. As DNA, the CDR3 is TGTGCCAGCAGCCTTTTTGGGACAGGGTCCTACAATGAGCAGTTCTTC. Protein: CASSLFGTGSYNEQFF.

The chain links TRBV5-1 to TRBJ1-2; 8 bases are shared with TRBD1. The CDR3 is made up of 13 amino acids. Germline V lookup: CDR1 SGHRS, CDR2 YFSETQ. V dropped 4 bases and J dropped 8; count of bases not matched to a gene: 7. The CDR3 sequence is CASSPGQGEGYTF. In DNA, the CDR3 is TGCGCCAGCAGCCCCGGACAGGGCGAGGGCTACACCTTC.